These 18 T cell receptor beta chains share one sample of origin, sequenced in a study of T cells after posttransplantation cyclophosphamide. Generated by immunoSEQ multiplex PCR, the TCRdb table keeps only in-frame clones and is missing some. The sample includes 40,000 to 55,000 clones, none of them occurring once. The material sequenced was PBMCs. The receptors stem from a man aged 40-49 years in good health, CMV-negative, and a related stem cell transplant donor.

This clone has at least ten counts. The chain recombines TRBV28 with TRBJ2-7; 7 bases map to TRBD2. The V segment lost 6 bases and the J segment 3 bases; nucleotides outside the gene matches: 8. CDR3 length equals 14 residues. Germline V lookup: CDR1 MDHEN, CDR2 SYDVKM. CDR3 amino acids: CASRRTGTNYEQYF. The CDR3, as DNA: TGTGCCAGCAGACGGACCGGGACTAACTACGAGCAGTACTTC.

This clone was recorded many times. The chain uses TRBV19 and TRBJ2-7; 9 bases match TRBD1. V shed 3 bases and J 4 bases; nucleotides not matched to a gene: 4. CDR3 length: 14 residues. Germline V CDR1 and CDR2: LNHDA, SQIVND (reference sequence). CDR3 loop: CASSMIGQGYEQYF. For the CDR3, the DNA is TGTGCCAGTAGTATGATCGGACAGGGGTACGAGCAGTACTTC. Complete variable domain (other parts from reference TRBV19 and TRBJ2-7): DGGITQSPKYLFRKEGQNVTLSCEQNLNHDAMYWYRQDPGQGLRLIYYSQIVNDFQKGDIAEGYSVSREKKESFPLTVTSAQKNPTAFYLCASSMIGQGYEQYFGPGTRLTVT.

In its sample, this clone was seen many times. The chain links TRBV18 to TRBJ2-7; 7 bases line up with TRBD1. V was pared by 3 bases and J by 0 bases, with 11 bases of the junction left unmatched. The CDR3 contains 17 residues. Looked up from germline, CDR1 is KGHSH and CDR2 is LQKENI. In DNA, the CDR3 is TGTGCCAGCTCACCCGGTCCCCGGACAGGACACTCCTACGAGCAGTACTTC. Translated: CASSPGPRTGHSYEQYF.

This clone has a count of ten or more. V and J are TRBV18 and TRBJ1-4, with 10 positions matching TRBD1. Germline V gene sequence: CDR1 KGHSH, CDR2 LQKENI. This CDR3 contains 16 residues. V shed 8 bases and J 10 bases; nucleotides not matched to a gene: 16. The CDR3 DNA is TGTGCCAGCACCCGGGACAGGGGTGTCCGGGGGGCAAAACTGTTTTTT. It is translated as CASTRDRGVRGAKLFF. Based on the CDR3 plus reference TRBV18 and TRBJ1-4, the full variable domain is NAGVMQNPRHLVRRRGQEARLRCSPMKGHSHVYWYRQLPEEGLKFMVYLQKENIIDESGMPKERFSAEFPKEGPSILRIQQVVRGDSAAYFCASTRDRGVRGAKLFFGSGTQLSVL.

This clone was seen at least ten times. The rearrangement joins TRBV30 to TRBJ2-7; 7 bases fit TRBD1. Trimming cost V 5 bases and J 4 bases; bases outside gene matches: 8. The CDR3 has 13 residues. Germline loops: CDR1 GTSNPN, CDR2 SVGIG (reference sequence). CDR3 protein: CAWQGELKYEQYF. CDR3 sequence (DNA): TGTGCCTGGCAGGGGGAACTGAAGTACGAGCAGTACTTC.

This chain connects TRBV7-2 to TRBJ2-5, with 9 nucleotides matching TRBD2. V lost 0 bases, J lost 4 bases, and 9 bases stayed unmatched. The CDR3 loop spans 17 amino acids. The germline CDR1 and CDR2 sequences are SGHTA and FQGNSA. CDR3 nucleotide sequence: TGTGCCAGCAGCTTAGCTAGGAGTAGCGGGAGCTCAGAGACCCAGTACTTC. Translated, it gives CASSLARSSGSSETQYF.

The sample holds a few counts of this clone. The CDR3 sequence is CASSLIPLPGLAGALDTQYF. The CDR3 region has the DNA TGTGCCAGCAGCCTTATCCCCCTCCCGGGACTAGCGGGAGCATTGGATACGCAGTATTTT. The chain couples TRBV28 to TRBJ2-3, with TRBD2 matching 14 bases. V lost 6 bases, J lost 6 bases, and 20 bases stayed unmatched. Germline assignment: CDR1 MDHEN and CDR2 SYDVKM. The CDR3 covers 20 residues.

This clone was observed many times. The chain has TRBV28 and TRBJ1-3; TRBD1 aligns across 9 bases. The CDR3 is made up of 15 amino acids. Germline V gives CDR1 MDHEN, CDR2 SYDVKM. The ends lost 5 bases at V and 8 bases at J; junction bases unmatched: 10. The chain's CDR3 is CASSPRDRVKDTIYF. CDR3 nucleotide sequence: TGTGCCAGCAGTCCCCGGGACAGGGTAAAAGACACCATATATTTT.

This clone was picked up many times. This chain joins TRBV28 and TRBJ1-3; 7 positions agree with TRBD1. The V gene end was trimmed by 8 bases and the J gene end by 4 bases; junction bases not matched to a gene: 14. This CDR3 has 16 amino acids. From germline, CDR1 is MDHEN and CDR2 SYDVKM. CDR3 protein: CASSAIWDSPGNTIYF. The CDR3 DNA follows: TGTGCCAGCTCCGCAATTTGGGACAGCCCGGGAAACACCATATATTTT.

This chain links TRBV4-3 with TRBJ1-6, with a tentative D call TRBD1 (5 bases). CDR3 size: 13 residues. Germline V gene data show CDR1 as LGHNA and CDR2 as YSLEER. V lost 0 bases and J 13 bases, leaving 10 bases between the germline ends. CDR3 sequence (DNA): TGCGCCAGCAGCCAAGAACCAGGGTCGCCCCTCCACTTT. Amino acids: CASSQEPGSPLHF.

There are a few counts of this clone. V gene TRBV28 combines with J gene TRBJ1-2; 8 bases agree with TRBD1. After removal of 10 bases from V and 2 bases from J, the junction contained 9 bases not matched to a gene. Germline V lookup: CDR1 MDHEN, CDR2 SYDVKM. The CDR3 contains 14 residues. CDR3 nucleotides: TGTGCCACCCTGAGGTGGACAGGGAACTATGGCTACACCTTC. This sequence encodes CATLRWTGNYGYTF.

This clone occurred many times. The chain employs TRBV7-2 and TRBJ2-7; a possible D gene is TRBD2 (6 bases). Germline CDR1 and CDR2: SGHTA and FQGNSA. V gave up 5 bases and J gave up 4 bases, with 18 bases separating them. There are 15 residues in the CDR3. Here the CDR3 DNA reads TGTGCCAGCAGCCCACCGTACGCTAGCGAGTACGAGCAGTACTTC. Its translation is CASSPPYASEYEQYF.

This clone was seen repeatedly, ten times or more. The gene calls are TRBV27 and TRBJ2-7; 8 bases line up with TRBD1. V was clipped by 7 bases and J by 3 bases; unmatched bases: 5. Germline CDR1 and CDR2: MNHEY and SMNVEV (reference sequence). The CDR3 has 13 amino acids. CDR3 loop: CASTAGGSYEQYF. DNA of the CDR3: TGTGCCAGCACGGCAGGGGGCAGCTACGAGCAGTACTTC.

This clone occurred many times. The chain couples TRBV2 to TRBJ1-1, with D tentatively TRBD1 (5 bases). This CDR3 is 13 amino acids long. CDR1 SNHLY and CDR2 FYNNEI come from the germline V gene. Trimming removed 0 bases from V and 6 bases from J, with 8 bases in between. The chain's CDR3 is CASSEAGGAEAFF. In nucleotides, the CDR3 is TGTGCCAGCAGTGAAGCGGGGGGGGCTGAAGCTTTCTTT.

This clone was picked up many times. The rearrangement uses TRBV9 and TRBJ1-2; TRBD1 might be the D (6 bases). V was trimmed by 0 bases and J by 7 bases, leaving 16 bases between them. The V gene's germline CDR1 is SGDLS and CDR2 YYNGEE. The CDR3 sequence is 15 residues long. The CDR3 region is CASSVGRGTGPGYTF. CDR3 in DNA: TGTGCCAGCAGCGTAGGAAGGGGAACAGGGCCTGGCTACACCTTC.

This clone has ten or more counts. CDR3 residues: CASSSRDRDNQPQHF. Here the CDR3 DNA reads TGTGCCAGCAGCTCTCGGGACAGGGACAATCAGCCCCAGCATTTT. The chain employs TRBV7-9 and TRBJ1-5, with TRBD1 identical over 9 bases. Germline loops: CDR1 SEHNR, CDR2 FQNEAQ (reference sequence). With V trimmed by 4 bases and J by 3 bases, 4 bases remained unmatched. This CDR3 has 15 residues.

This clone has just a few counts. The chain is built from TRBV6-1 and TRBJ1-4; 7 nucleotides line up with TRBD1. The trim removed 6 bases at V and 8 bases at J, leaving 9 bases unmatched. Germline V lookup: CDR1 MNHNS, CDR2 SASEGT. The CDR3 has 14 residues. The CDR3 spells CASRRIDRDEKLFF. In nucleotides, the CDR3 is TGTGCCAGCAGACGAATCGACAGGGACGAAAAACTGTTTTTT.

Many counts were recorded for this clone. The J gene is TRBJ1-1, the V gene TRBV5-1; D ambiguous. V shed 4 bases and J shed 1 base, with 8 bases lying between them. This CDR3 has 13 amino acids. Germline CDR1 is SGHRS and CDR2 is YFSETQ. The DNA for the CDR3 is TGCGCCAGCAGCCGAACAGAGAACACTGAAGCTTTCTTT. It is translated as CASSRTENTEAFF.